One and the same sample provided the 9 T cell receptor beta chains below, sequenced in a study of memory B cells and T cells in multiple sclerosis. Separate sequencing covered autoproliferating (CFSE-dim) and non-proliferating (CFSE-high) T cells from stimulus-free culture. Fewer than 65 million CFSE-labeled PBMCs were cultured less than eight days unstimulated, then replicate wells were pooled. This table comes from immunoSEQ multiplex PCR, and its TCRdb copy is limited to in-frame clones, with some not included. The sample holds 40,000 to 50,000 clones, 82% seen once. These TCRs are of unknown antigen specificity. Sequenced material: PBMCs from blood kept in culture. The source of these receptors is a human donor with multiple sclerosis.

V gene TRBV28 combines with J gene TRBJ1-1; 7 bases map to TRBD1. The ends lost 6 bases at V and 5 bases at J; junction bases unmatched: 6. In germline, CDR1 is MDHEN, CDR2 SYDVKM. The CDR3 length is 13 residues. Here the CDR3 reads CASSIQGRTEAFF. For the CDR3, the DNA is TGTGCCAGCAGCATACAGGGGAGGACTGAAGCTTTCTTT. The full variable domain, with the rest looked up from reference TRBV28 and TRBJ1-1, is DVKVTQSSRYLVKRTGEKVFLECVQDMDHENMFWYRQDPGLGLRLIYFSYDVKMKEKGDIPEGYSVSREKKERFSLILESASTNQTSMYLCASSIQGRTEAFFGQGTRLTVV.

The genes are TRBV4-1 and TRBJ1-1; TRBD1 agrees at 7 bases. The CDR3 loop spans 13 amino acids. The V gene's germline CDR1 is MGHRA and CDR2 YSYEKL. Unmatched junction bases numbered 0, after V lost 1 base and J lost 4 bases. CDR3 sequence reads: CASSQGQGTEAFF. The CDR3 coding sequence is TGCGCCAGCAGCCAAGGACAGGGCACTGAAGCTTTCTTT.

The rearrangement links TRBV7-2 to TRBJ2-3; D tentatively fits TRBD1 or TRBD2 (7 bases each). V was pared by 1 base and J by 1 base, with 18 bases between. CDR3 size: 18 residues. Germline-derived CDR1 and CDR2 are SGHTA and FQGNSA. Here the CDR3 reads CASSLDSGGQSRTDTQYF. In DNA, the CDR3 is TGTGCCAGCAGCTTAGACTCGGGGGGACAGTCCCGCACAGATACGCAGTATTTT.

V is TRBV5-4 and J is TRBJ2-7; possible D gene TRBD2, 7 bases. V was cut by 0 bases and J by 3 bases, with 13 bases left in between. The CDR3 extends over 15 amino acids. Germline V gene data show CDR1 as SGHNT and CDR2 as YYREEE (reference sequence). CDR3 protein: CASSLGGGVDYEQYF. Here the CDR3 DNA reads TGTGCCAGCAGCTTGGGAGGGGGGGTAGACTACGAGCAGTACTTC.

The chain carries TRBV11-2 and TRBJ2-7; D unclear. Germline V gene data show CDR1 as SGHAT and CDR2 as FQNNGV. V was trimmed by 4 bases and J by 2 bases, leaving 9 bases between them. This CDR3 has 13 amino acids. The CDR3 is CASSSGPPYEQYF. CDR3 sequence (DNA): TGTGCCAGCAGCTCCGGTCCCCCCTACGAGCAGTACTTC.

The rearrangement links TRBV6-5 to TRBJ2-7; perhaps TRBD2 as D (6 bases). There are 12 residues in the CDR3. Looked up from germline, CDR1 is MNHEY and CDR2 is SVGAGI. CDR3 residues: CVAAGDSYEQYF. CDR3 nucleotide sequence: TGTGTCGCAGCGGGTGATTCCTACGAGCAGTACTTC.

The chain uses TRBV5-4 and TRBJ1-2; D may be TRBD1 (6 bases). V shed 6 bases and J shed 0 bases, with 18 bases lying between them. The CDR3 contains 16 residues. Germline assignment: CDR1 SGHNT and CDR2 YYREEE (reference sequence). The CDR3 loop reads CASNSRGGGANYGYTF. The CDR3 nucleotides read TGTGCCAGCAACTCGAGAGGGGGGGGAGCTAACTATGGCTACACCTTC.

J is TRBJ1-5 and V is TRBV19, with TRBD1 as a possible D gene (5 bases). Germline CDR1 and CDR2: LNHDA and SQIVND (reference sequence). Trimming cost V 3 bases and J 5 bases, with 17 bases left between them. The CDR3 sequence is 16 residues long. CDR3 sequence reads: CASSIGSRGRHQPQHF. CDR3 in DNA: TGTGCCAGTAGTATCGGGTCTCGGGGCCGTCATCAGCCCCAGCATTTT.

V usage is TRBV18 and J usage is TRBJ1-6; the D is unclear. The CDR3 spans 15 residues. Trimming took off 2 bases at V and 5 bases at J, with 10 bases between the two ends. Germline assignment: CDR1 KGHSH and CDR2 LQKENI. The CDR3, as DNA: TGTGCCAGCTCACCAGCGGCGGGGAATAATTCACCCCTCCACTTT. It specifies CASSPAAGNNSPLHF.